This record concerns one TCR beta chain sequence. Its target is unknown. A single base separates this from a much larger clone, so it may be a read error. Primed by a sample-barcoded 5' primer and a J-beta primer mix, a second PCR proceeded for about 6 to 11 cycles. One entry per CDR3 protein, called by TCRdb with MiXCR from the 5' RACE reads. Altogether approximately 810,000 distinct CDR3 sequences are present, 29% being singletons, with the ten largest covering around 15%. Trimming pared 6 bases from V and 4 bases from J, leaving 13 bases between. This CDR3 has 14 amino acids. This record belongs to a study of blood T cells in healthy people across ages. Study-wide results and caveats: Investigators viewed diversity estimates from one million T cells as underestimates, the study reported.

The sequence came from a woman older than 75 in good health. V and J are TRBV12-3 or TRBV12-4 and TRBJ1-5; D not certain. What was sequenced was blood. The CDR3 spells CASRLLGRNQPQHF. Here the CDR3 DNA reads TGTGCCAGCAGGTTATTGGGCAGGAATCAGCCCCAGCATTTT.